This entry features one T cell receptor (beta chain) sequence. Seattle cases were enrolled at active infection and followed longitudinally. CDR1 and CDR2 (germline): SGHNT, YENEEA. This CDR3 comprises 13 residues. V was pared by 5 bases and J by 4 bases, with 9 bases between. Per the original methods: Scientists estimated how many nucleated cells there were by amplifying reference gene primers. Sequenced by immunoSEQ multiplex PCR; TCRdb stores in-frame clones only, minus some. That table gives V, J and clone size, and the DNA gave D and trimming. The sample comprises under 450,000 clones, 70% to 90% of which are singletons, and roughly an eighth rests with the top ten. The data were taken from a study of blood T cell repertoires in COVID-19. Study as a whole: Italy, Spain and the United States were the sources of the convalescent and acute COVID-19 samples.

The sequence derives from a woman between 45 and 65 years old with COVID-19, enrolled during active disease. The chain carries TRBV11-3 and TRBJ2-1; D perhaps matches TRBD1 (5 bases). The sequenced sample consisted of peripheral blood. CDR3: CASSRGIYNEQFF. In DNA, the CDR3 is TGTGCCAGCAGCAGGGGCATATACAATGAGCAGTTCTTC.